This T cell receptor beta chain was captured in a study of T cells in Graves' hyperthyroidism and ophthalmopathy. Graves' hyperthyroidism showing no ophthalmopathy progression within 18 months was considered stable. Together with thyroid ultrasound, orbital computed tomography, serum thyroxine and TRAb, clinical symptoms were used for diagnoses. Study-level findings and limits: Using 13 V-J features, a model discriminated ophthalmopathy from stable hyperthyroidism.

Amplification of TCR beta CDR3 regions was performed using RNA transcripts as template. First-round RT-PCR with HTBI primers amplified the TCR CDR3 region. TCRdb independently ran MiXCR on the multiplex PCR reads; one entry per CDR3 protein. Among about 180,000 distinct CDR3 sequences listed, 15% to 20% were seen once. At least ten counts were recorded for this clonotype. The antigen remains undetermined. Source material: blood. The receptor's source is a woman aged 50 to 60 with Graves' hyperthyroidism.

The CDR3 bases are TGTGCCAGCAGTTTCGATGGAAACACCGGGGAGCTGTTTTTT. It yields the protein CASSFDGNTGELFF. The chain employs TRBV27 and TRBJ2-2, with D unclear. Trimming stripped 3 bases from V and 2 bases from J, with 7 bases between. Germline V gene sequence: CDR1 MNHEY, CDR2 SMNVEV (reference sequence). The CDR3 runs to 14 residues.